This T cell receptor (beta chain) was retrieved from a study of T-cell memory formation after mild COVID-19. Overall study context: For the most part, TCR clusters were specific to one donor. Findings and limits, study-wide: Among contracting clones, CD4+ were mainly CM/EM and CD8+ enriched in EMRA. The finding that pre-infection memory included some responding clones suggested that cross-reactive memory joined.

This clonotype was counted only a few times. The antigen remains undetermined. V dropped 2 bases and J dropped 5 bases, with 16 bases sitting between them. Germline lookup yields CDR1 LNHDA and CDR2 SQIVND (reference sequence). The CDR3 is 15 residues long. UMIs and sample barcodes were carried by the TCR alpha and TCR beta cDNA libraries that 5'RACE produced using constant-segment primers. TCRdb reprocessed the 5' RACE reads via MiXCR and lists one record per CDR3 protein. The sample lists over 500,000 distinct CDR3 sequences, 17% occurring once. The sequence derives from an adult woman who had mild COVID-19 (a few samples of this study predate the infection). Cell type and time point are not known. Sequencing used PBMCs or a T cell subset sorted from them (not recorded which). This chain joins TRBV19 and TRBJ2-7, with a tentative D call TRBD1 (5 bases). In DNA, the CDR3 is TGTGCCAGTAGTATACAGGCAGGGCAGGTTCACGAGCAGTACTTC. Translated, it gives CASSIQAGQVHEQYF.